This TCR beta chain was found in a study of T cells in Graves' hyperthyroidism and ophthalmopathy. Overall study results and limits: Ophthalmopathy, as predicted by the model, came a median approximately 6.5 months after the prediction.

Turning to this clonotype: Its antigen is undetermined.

Template material for amplifying TCR beta CDR3 regions consisted of RNA transcripts. First-round RT-PCR targeting the TCR CDR3 was performed with the HTBI primer set. TCRdb re-derived calls from the multiplex PCR reads in MiXCR, one entry per CDR3 protein. The repertoire holds around 800,000 distinct CDR3 sequences, more than 30% seen once, with around 10% in the top ten. Trimming stripped 10 bases from V and 3 bases from J, with 13 bases between. The germline V gene has CDR1 SGHVS and CDR2 FNYEAQ. The CDR3 has 13 residues. Those patients with uncontrolled infection, other autoimmune disease, pregnancy or lactation were excluded.

This chain joins TRBV7-6 and TRBJ1-5; D is uncertain. The sequence was obtained from a man between 18 and 35 years old with Graves' hyperthyroidism. Sequencing input: blood. The DNA for the CDR3 is TGTGCCATCAGTCCTCATACCAATCAGCCCCAGCATTTT. As protein: CAISPHTNQPQHF.